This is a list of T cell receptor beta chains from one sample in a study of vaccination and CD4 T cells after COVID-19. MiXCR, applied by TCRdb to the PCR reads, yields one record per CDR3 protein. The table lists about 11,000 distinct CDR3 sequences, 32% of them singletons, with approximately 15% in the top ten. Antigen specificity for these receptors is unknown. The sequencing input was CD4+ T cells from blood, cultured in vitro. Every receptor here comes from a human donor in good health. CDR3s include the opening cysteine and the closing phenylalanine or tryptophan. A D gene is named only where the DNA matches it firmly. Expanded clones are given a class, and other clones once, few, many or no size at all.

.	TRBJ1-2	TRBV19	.	TGTGCCAGTAGTATAGAAGGGACGGCCGGCTACACCTTC	CASSIEGTAGYTF
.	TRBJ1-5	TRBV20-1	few	TGCAGTGCTAAAGGTCCTGGGCAGCCCCAGCATTTT	CSAKGPGQPQHF
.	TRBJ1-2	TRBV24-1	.	TGTGCCACCAGTTCTGGGGAGAACTATGGCTACACCTTC	CATSSGENYGYTF
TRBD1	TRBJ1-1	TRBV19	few	TGTGCCAGTAGTACCGAGACAGGGTCCAGGAGCACTGAAGCTTTCTTT	CASSTETGSRSTEAFF
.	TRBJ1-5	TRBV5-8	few	TGTGCCAGCAGCTTGCGAGGCGGGGTTGGAAATCAGCCCCAGCATTTT	CASSLRGGVGNQPQHF
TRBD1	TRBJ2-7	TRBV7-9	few	TGTGCCAGCGCTGACAGGGGGCCCTACGAGCAGTACTTC	CASADRGPYEQYF
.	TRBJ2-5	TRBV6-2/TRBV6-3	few	TGTGCCAGCAGTTACGGCCCACAAGAGACCCAGTACTTC	CASSYGPQETQYF
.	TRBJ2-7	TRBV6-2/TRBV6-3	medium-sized	TGTGCCAGCAGTTACCTCGAGGGATCCTACGAGCAGTACTTC	CASSYLEGSYEQYF
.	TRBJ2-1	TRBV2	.	TGTGCCAGCATTGAGCAGGGTCCGGGCAATGAGCAGTTCTTC	CASIEQGPGNEQFF
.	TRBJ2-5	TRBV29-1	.	TGCAGCGTTGAAGAAAGGGTCTCGGGGGAGGAGACCCAGTACTTC	CSVEERVSGEETQYF
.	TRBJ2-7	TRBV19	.	TGTGCCAGTAAACCGGGACCCGGCTCCTACGAGCAGTACTTC	CASKPGPGSYEQYF
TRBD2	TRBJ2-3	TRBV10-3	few	TGTGCCTCCGGGGCGAGCGGGAGGAGTACAGATACGCAGTATTTT	CASGASGRSTDTQYF
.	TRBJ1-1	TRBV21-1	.	TGTGCCAGCAGCAACTGGGAGAACACTGAAGCTTTCTTT	CASSNWENTEAFF
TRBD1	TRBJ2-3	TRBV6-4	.	TGTGCCAGCAGTGACTCAACAGGGGGCAGCGGCACAGATACGCAGTATTTT	CASSDSTGGSGTDTQYF
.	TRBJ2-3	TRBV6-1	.	TGTGCCAGCAGTGAAGTGGATACGCAGTATTTT	CASSEVDTQYF
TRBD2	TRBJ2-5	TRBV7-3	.	TGTGCCAGCAGCTCCGGACTAGCGGGAGGCTTGTTGGGGAGAGAGACCCAGTACTTC	CASSSGLAGGLLGRETQYF
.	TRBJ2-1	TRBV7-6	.	TGTGCCAGCAGCTTTTCAGTGGGGTTCTCCAATGAGCAGTTCTTC	CASSFSVGFSNEQFF
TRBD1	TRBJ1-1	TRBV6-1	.	TGTGCCAGCGGGACAGGGGGAGGGTTCACTGAAGCTTTCTTT	CASGTGGGFTEAFF
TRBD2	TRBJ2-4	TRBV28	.	TGTGCCAGCAGTCAAGCGGGAGGGCCTTCCAAAAACATTCAGTACTTC	CASSQAGGPSKNIQYF
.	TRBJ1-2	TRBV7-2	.	TGTGCCAGCAGCCCCCGGGGGAGGGAATCAGATGGCTACACCTTC	CASSPRGRESDGYTF
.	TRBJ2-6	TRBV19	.	TGTGCCAGTAGTATAGATCTGTTCTCTGGGGCCAACGTCCTGACTTTC	CASSIDLFSGANVLTF
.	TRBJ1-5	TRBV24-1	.	TGTGCCACAATCAACGGGGGTTGGGTTCGGATCAATCAGCCCCAGCATTTT	CATINGGWVRINQPQHF
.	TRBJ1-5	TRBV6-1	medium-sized	TGTGCCAGCAGTGCCACTCCAACAGGGTCGGGTCAGCCCCAGCATTTT	CASSATPTGSGQPQHF
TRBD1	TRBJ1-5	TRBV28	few	TGTGCCAGCAGTGTCTGGGACAGTGAGAGAGGCAATCAGCCCCAGCATTTT	CASSVWDSERGNQPQHF
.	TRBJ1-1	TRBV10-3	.	TGTGCCATCGGAGATCGGGACTCCATTGAAGCTTTCTTT	CAIGDRDSIEAFF
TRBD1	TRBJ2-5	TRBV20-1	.	TGCAGTGCTCCGGACAGGGGGGTAGAGACCCAGTACTTC	CSAPDRGVETQYF
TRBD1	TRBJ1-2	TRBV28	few	TGTGCCAGCAGTTCCGGACAGGGGACAAGGGGCTATGGCTACACCTTC	CASSSGQGTRGYGYTF
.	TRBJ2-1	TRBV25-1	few	TGTGCCAGCAGTGATGTTTCCCTTTTCAATGAGCAGTTCTTC	CASSDVSLFNEQFF
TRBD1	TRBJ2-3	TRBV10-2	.	TGCGCCAGCAGTGAGTCCGGCGGGACAGGGACAGATACGCAGTATTTT	CASSESGGTGTDTQYF
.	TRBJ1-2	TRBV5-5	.	TGTGCCAGCAGCTTGGAGGGTATGGTCTATGGCTACACCTTC	CASSLEGMVYGYTF
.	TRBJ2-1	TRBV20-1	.	TGCAGTGCTAGTACAGTAGGCAATGAGCAGTTCTTC	CSASTVGNEQFF
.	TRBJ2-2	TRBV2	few	TGTGCCAGCAGTGACAGAGGGACCGGGGAGCTGTTTTTT	CASSDRGTGELFF
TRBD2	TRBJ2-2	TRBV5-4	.	TGTGCCAGTTTTAGCGGGGCTAACACCGGGGAGCTGTTTTTT	CASFSGANTGELFF
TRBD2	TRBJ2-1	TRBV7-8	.	TGTGCCAGCAGCCCAGCGGGAGCCTTCTCCTACAATGAGCAGTTCTTC	CASSPAGAFSYNEQFF
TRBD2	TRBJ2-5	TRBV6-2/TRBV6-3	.	TGTGCCAGCAGTCGGCGCTCGGCGGGAGAAGAGACCCAGTACTTC	CASSRRSAGEETQYF
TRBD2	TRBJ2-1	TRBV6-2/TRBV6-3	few	TGTGCCAGCAGTTACTCTCCAGCTAGCGGGATTTACAATGAGCAGTTCTTC	CASSYSPASGIYNEQFF
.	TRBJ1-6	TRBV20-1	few	TGCAGTGCTAGATCAGGAGGGTCTAATAATTCACCCCTCCACTTT	CSARSGGSNNSPLHF
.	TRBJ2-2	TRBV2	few	TGTGCCAGCAGTGCCCTCCCTATGAACACCGGGGAGCTGTTTTTT	CASSALPMNTGELFF
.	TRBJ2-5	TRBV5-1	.	TGCGCCAGCAGCTTCCCGGGGGCGGGGCAAGAGACCCAGTACTTC	CASSFPGAGQETQYF
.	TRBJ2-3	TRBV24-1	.	TGTGCCACCAGTGATTCGAGCTTCCTAGGCGCAGATACGCAGTATTTT	CATSDSSFLGADTQYF
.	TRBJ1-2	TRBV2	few	TGTGCCAGCCCGCCCGGGGCCCTCCACCCGGGTAGTTATGGCTACACCTTC	CASPPGALHPGSYGYTF
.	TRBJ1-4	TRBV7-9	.	TGTGCCAGCAGCTTAACGGGGAAGAATGAAAAACTGTTTTTT	CASSLTGKNEKLFF
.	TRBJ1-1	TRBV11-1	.	TGTGCCAGCAGCTTAAGTGGAACTGAAGCTTTCTTT	CASSLSGTEAFF
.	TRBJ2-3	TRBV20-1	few	TGCAGTGGCCGGGTGGGTAGCACAGATACGCAGTATTTT	CSGRVGSTDTQYF
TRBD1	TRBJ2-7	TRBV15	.	TGTGCCACCAGCAGACGGACAGGGGGTGAGCAGTACTTC	CATSRRTGGEQYF
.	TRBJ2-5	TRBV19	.	TGTGCCAGTAGTATAGGCAGGCAAGAGACCCAGTACTTC	CASSIGRQETQYF
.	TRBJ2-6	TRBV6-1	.	TGTACAGTGGACTCTGGGGCCAACGTCCTGACTTTC	CTVDSGANVLTF
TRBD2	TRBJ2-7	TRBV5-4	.	TGTGCCAGCAGCTCCCGGGACGGGAGGTACGAGCAGTACTTC	CASSSRDGRYEQYF